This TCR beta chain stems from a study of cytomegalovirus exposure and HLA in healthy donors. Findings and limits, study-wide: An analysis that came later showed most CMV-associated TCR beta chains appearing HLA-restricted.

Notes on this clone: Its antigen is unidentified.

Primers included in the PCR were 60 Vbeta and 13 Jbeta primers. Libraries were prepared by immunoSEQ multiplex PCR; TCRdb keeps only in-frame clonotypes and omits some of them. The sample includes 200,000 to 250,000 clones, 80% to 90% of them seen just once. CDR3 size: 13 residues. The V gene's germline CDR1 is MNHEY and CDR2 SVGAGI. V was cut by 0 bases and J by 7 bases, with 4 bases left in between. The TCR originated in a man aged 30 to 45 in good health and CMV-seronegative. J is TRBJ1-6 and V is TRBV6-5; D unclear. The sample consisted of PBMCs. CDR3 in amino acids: CASSYSVNSPLHF. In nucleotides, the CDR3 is TGTGCCAGCAGTTACTCCGTGAATTCACCCCTCCACTTT.